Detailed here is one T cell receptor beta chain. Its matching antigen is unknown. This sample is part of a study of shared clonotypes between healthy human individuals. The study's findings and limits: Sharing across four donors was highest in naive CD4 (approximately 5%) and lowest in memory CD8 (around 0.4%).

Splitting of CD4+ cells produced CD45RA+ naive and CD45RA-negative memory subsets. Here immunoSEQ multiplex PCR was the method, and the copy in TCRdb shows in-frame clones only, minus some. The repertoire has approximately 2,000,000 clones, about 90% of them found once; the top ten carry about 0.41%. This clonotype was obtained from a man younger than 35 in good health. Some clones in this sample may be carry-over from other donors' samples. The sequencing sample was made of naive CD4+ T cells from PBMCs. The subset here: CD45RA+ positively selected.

The CDR3, as DNA: TGCAGCGTTATTAACAGGAGCCCGAACACTGAAGCTTTCTTT. This gives the protein CSVINRSPNTEAFF. The rearrangement joins TRBV29-1 to TRBJ1-1, with D maybe TRBD1 (5 bases). Trimming stripped 5 bases from V and 1 base from J, with 14 bases between. This CDR3 is 14 amino acids long. The germline V gene encodes CDR1 SQVTM and CDR2 ANQGSEA.